A single sample gave rise to the 5 T cell receptor beta chains below, sequenced in a study of blood T cell repertoires in COVID-19. The protocol was immunoSEQ multiplex PCR, while the TCRdb copy is restricted to in-frame clones and leaves out a portion. The profile shows about 260,000 clones, about 88% of them singletons. The specimen sequenced was PBMCs or T cells enriched from blood (not recorded which). These receptor sequences come from a woman aged 45-60 years who had recovered from COVID-19.

This sequence joins TRBV5-8 and TRBJ1-1; TRBD1 aligns across 7 bases. The germline gives CDR1 SGHTS, CDR2 YDEGEE. The CDR3 covers 14 residues. Losses at the gene ends were 4 bases for V and 3 bases for J; bases not matched to a gene: 6. This CDR3 reads CASSLRDRHTEAFF. In DNA, the CDR3 is TGTGCCAGCAGCCTCCGGGACAGACACACTGAAGCTTTCTTT.

V usage is TRBV6-2 or TRBV6-3 and J usage is TRBJ1-5; 7 bases fit TRBD1. This CDR3 is 17 amino acids long. CDR1 is MNHEY and CDR2 is SVGEGT in the germline V gene. The junction had 14 bases not matched to a gene; V was cut back by 2 bases and J by 7 bases. CDR3 bases: TGTGCCAGCAGTTACGGGGGGATGGACAGGTATGGGCAGCCCCAGCATTTT. Its protein is CASSYGGMDRYGQPQHF.

The V and J genes are TRBV5-6 and TRBJ2-3, with TRBD1 matching over 11 bases. The CDR3 totals 15 residues. CDR1 and CDR2 (germline): SGHDT, YYEEEE. With V trimmed by 4 bases and J by 7 bases, 8 bases remained unmatched. Here the CDR3 reads CASSVYGTGGNTQYF. CDR3 bases: TGTGCCAGCAGCGTTTACGGGACAGGGGGAAATACGCAGTATTTT.

The rearrangement joins TRBV28 to TRBJ2-7, with D possibly TRBD2 on 6 matching bases. Deletions cut 6 bases from V and 3 bases from J, with 9 bases between. This CDR3 contains 12 residues. Germline lookup yields CDR1 MDHEN and CDR2 SYDVKM. The CDR3 sequence: CASREGRYEQYF. CDR3 sequence (DNA): TGTGCCAGCAGGGAGGGGCGCTACGAGCAGTACTTC.

J is TRBJ1-5 and V is TRBV2; TRBD1 matches 7 bases. This CDR3 region has 15 residues. The V segment lost 6 bases and the J segment 0 bases; nucleotides outside the gene matches: 5. From germline, CDR1 is SNHLY and CDR2 FYNNEI. The CDR3 DNA is TGTGCCAGCAGCTTGACAGGGAATAGCAATCAGCCCCAGCATTTT. It encodes CASSLTGNSNQPQHF.